The 27 T cell receptor beta chains reported below all come from one sample, sequenced in a study of Ad26.COV2.S vaccination and SARS-CoV-2 variants. Here immunoSEQ multiplex PCR was the method, and the copy in TCRdb shows in-frame clones only, minus some. In the table there are over 350,000 clones, roughly nine tenths of which are singletons. Noted treatment: around 19 received Ad26.COV2.S at low or high dose, single or two shots; five or six received placebo; per-sample allocation not given. Specimen acquisition occurred on day 63 following the initial vaccine or placebo injection. Sequences were derived from peripheral blood, sampled in a trial of Ad26.COV2.S vaccine versus placebo. The receptors derive from a person aged 18 to 59 who received the Ad26.COV2.S COVID-19 vaccine or a placebo.

The chain joins TRBV5-4 to TRBJ2-7, with D perhaps matching TRBD2 (6 bases). Looked up from germline, CDR1 is SGHNT and CDR2 is YYREEE (reference sequence). V lost 0 bases and J lost 3, with 13 bases in between. This CDR3 region has 15 residues. As DNA, the CDR3 is TGTGCCAGCAGCTTGGCCGAGGGACTGATCTACGAGCAGTACTTC. Its protein product is CASSLAEGLIYEQYF.

This rearrangement joins TRBV5-1 to TRBJ2-5; 9 bases agree with TRBD2. CDR3 size: 16 residues. Trimming removed 0 bases from V and 3 bases from J; junction bases left unmatched: 6. Germline lookup yields CDR1 SGHRS and CDR2 YFSETQ. The CDR3 nucleotides read TGCGCCAGCAGCTTGGGACTAGCGGCGGGGGAAGAGACCCAGTACTTC. Translated: CASSLGLAAGEETQYF.

A single count supports this clone. V and J are TRBV7-2 and TRBJ2-1; 8 positions match TRBD1. After removal of 1 base from V and 9 bases from J, the junction contained 8 bases not matched to a gene. The CDR3 contains 15 residues. Germline V gene sequence: CDR1 SGHTA, CDR2 FQGNSA. CDR3 DNA: TGTGCCAGCAGCTTAGTGCCGGGACAGGCGACTGAGCAGTTCTTC. As protein: CASSLVPGQATEQFF.

The chain links TRBV27 to TRBJ1-3; 8 bases agree with TRBD1. Trimming removed 4 bases from V and 0 bases from J; junction bases left unmatched: 5. CDR3 length: 16 amino acids. From germline, CDR1 is MNHEY and CDR2 SMNVEV (reference sequence). The CDR3 is CASSWGTGDSGNTIYF. CDR3 DNA: TGTGCCAGCAGTTGGGGGACAGGAGACTCTGGAAACACCATATATTTT.

This clone was recorded once. The chain uses TRBV24-1 and TRBJ2-2; D call uncertain. Germline CDR1 KGHDR, CDR2 SFDVKD. This CDR3 contains 12 residues. The V and J ends lost 4 bases and 6 bases respectively, with 5 bases between them. CDR3 region: CATSEYAGELFF. CDR3 DNA sequence: TGTGCCACCAGTGAGTACGCCGGGGAGCTGTTTTTT.

The gene calls are TRBV9 and TRBJ2-1, with unresolved D. With 8 bases removed from V and 0 bases from J, the gap between germline ends came to 12 bases. Per germline, CDR1 SGDLS and CDR2 YYNGEE. The CDR3 loop spans 14 amino acids. The CDR3 sequence is CASQRLSSYNEQFF. CDR3 bases: TGTGCCAGTCAACGACTGAGCTCCTACAATGAGCAGTTCTTC.

This chain uses TRBV18 with TRBJ1-2; the D gene is possibly TRBD1 (5 bases). The length of the CDR3 is 16 residues. Trimming left V 4 bases short and J 2 bases short, with 17 bases between. CDR1 and CDR2 from the germline V gene are KGHSH and LQKENI. In DNA form, the CDR3 reads TGTGCCAGCTCACGCCCGGGACCAAAGACCAACTATGGCTACACCTTC. Protein: CASSRPGPKTNYGYTF.

CDR3 sequence: CASTTGDSPLHF. In DNA, the CDR3 is TGTGCCAGCACTACGGGGGATTCACCCCTCCACTTT. The chain is built from TRBV7-9 and TRBJ1-6; maybe TRBD1 (5 bases). The V and J ends lost 7 bases and 8 bases respectively, with 9 bases between them. The CDR3 is 12 amino acids. Per germline, CDR1 SEHNR and CDR2 FQNEAQ (reference sequence). The entire variable domain, with the rest obtained from reference TRBV7-9 and TRBJ1-6, is as follows: DTGVSQNPRHKITKRGQNVTFRCDPISEHNRLYWYRQTLGQGPEFLTYFQNEAQLEKSRLLSDRFSAERPKGSFSTLEIQRTEQGDSAMYLCASTTGDSPLHFGNGTRLTVT.

Remarks on this clone: Other DNA sequences in the same sample also yield this CDR3. The chain has TRBV6-1 and TRBJ2-5; D not resolved. The germline gives CDR1 MNHNS, CDR2 SASEGT. This CDR3 has 12 residues. Trimming cost V 0 bases and J 5 bases, with 4 bases left between them. The CDR3 loop reads CASSEARETQYF. CDR3 sequence (DNA): TGTGCCAGCAGTGAAGCGCGGGAGACCCAGTACTTC.

The gene calls are TRBV7-2 and TRBJ2-2, with 10 positions matching TRBD2. Looked up from germline, CDR1 is SGHTA and CDR2 is FQGNSA. This CDR3 contains 18 residues. V lost 1 base, J lost 3 bases, and 8 bases stayed unmatched. The CDR3 sequence: CASSLVRLAGADTGELFF. CDR3 coding DNA: TGTGCCAGCAGCTTAGTAAGGCTAGCGGGGGCAGACACCGGGGAGCTGTTTTTT.

On this clone: A junction end diverges from the germline sequence, so it may reflect a read error. The V and J genes are TRBV6-1 and TRBJ2-7, with 8 bases lining up with TRBD1. Germline V gene data show CDR1 as MNHNS and CDR2 as SASEGT. CDR3 length: 14 amino acids. CDR3 nucleotide sequence: TGTGCCAGCAGTCAAGCAGGGGGCGTGGACGAGCAGTACTTC. This translates into CASSQAGGVDEQYF.

With regard to this clone: The same CDR3 can be traced to other DNA sequences in this sample. The V and J genes are TRBV6-5 and TRBJ2-4; the D call may be TRBD1 or TRBD2 (5 bases each). With 5 bases removed from V and 1 base from J, the gap between germline ends came to 12 bases. The CDR3 is 15 residues long. Germline V CDR1 and CDR2: MNHEY, SVGAGI. CDR3 sequence (DNA): TGTGCCAGCAGTCTGCGAGGGGAGGCCAAAAACATTCAGTACTTC. Its protein product is CASSLRGEAKNIQYF.

The V call is TRBV5-8, the J call TRBJ2-7; D not resolved. V was cut by 4 bases and J by 3 bases, with 8 bases left in between. CDR3 length equals 12 residues. Germline-derived CDR1 and CDR2 are SGHTS and YDEGEE. CDR3 sequence (DNA): TGTGCCAGCAGCGGTATTTTCTACGAGCAGTACTTC. It is translated as CASSGIFYEQYF.

This clone came up a few times. The chain recombines TRBV7-2 with TRBJ2-7; D not certain. Germline V gives CDR1 SGHTA, CDR2 FQGNSA. Trimming removed 6 bases at V and 7 bases at J, with 13 bases between. CDR3 size: 12 residues. This CDR3 reads CASSGRDREQYF. The DNA of the CDR3 is TGTGCCAGCAGTGGAAGGGATCGGGAGCAGTACTTC. The full variable domain, rest sourced from reference TRBV7-2 and TRBJ2-7, is GAGVSQSPSNKVTEKGKDVELRCDPISGHTALYWYRQSLGQGLEFLIYFQGNSAPDKSGLPSDRFSAERTGGSVSTLTIQRTQQEDSAVYLCASSGRDREQYFGPGTRLTVT.

This chain uses TRBV7-9 with TRBJ2-1; D not resolved. Germline loops: CDR1 SEHNR, CDR2 FQNEAQ (reference sequence). The CDR3 is made up of 15 amino acids. V was shortened by 2 bases and J by 8 bases, with 16 bases between the two germline ends. Here the CDR3 reads CASSLSRIAVDEQFF. CDR3 nucleotide sequence: TGTGCCAGCAGCTTAAGTCGAATAGCCGTCGATGAGCAGTTCTTC.

The gene calls are TRBV6-2 or TRBV6-3 and TRBJ1-1, with TRBD1 identical over 7 bases. V lost 2 bases, J lost 7 bases, and 7 bases stayed unmatched. The CDR3 sequence is 14 residues long. Per the germline V gene, CDR1 is MNHEY and CDR2 is SVGEGT. The CDR3 DNA follows: TGTGCCAGCAGTTACGCGTCAGGGGGTAGTGAAGCTTTCTTT. Its protein product is CASSYASGGSEAFF.

The genes are TRBV7-9 and TRBJ1-2; no clear D. V was clipped by 5 bases and J by 0 bases, with 16 bases between them. The CDR3 sequence is 16 residues long. CDR1 SEHNR and CDR2 FQNEAQ come from the germline V gene (reference sequence). The CDR3 is CASSDLLGGTNYGYTF. The DNA for the CDR3 is TGTGCCAGCAGCGATTTACTAGGAGGGACTAACTATGGCTACACCTTC.

The J gene is TRBJ2-5, the V gene TRBV5-1; D perhaps matches TRBD1 (7 bases). The CDR3 extends over 14 amino acids. V was shortened by 7 bases and J by 1 base, with 14 bases between the two germline ends. Germline V CDR1 and CDR2: SGHRS, YFSETQ. Here the CDR3 DNA reads TGCGCCAGCCGAGTGCAGGGGGGCCAAGAGACCCAGTACTTC. This sequence encodes CASRVQGGQETQYF.

The rearrangement joins TRBV27 to TRBJ1-5, with D unclear. Germline V gene sequence: CDR1 MNHEY, CDR2 SMNVEV (reference sequence). This CDR3 spans 15 amino acids. Trimming took off 6 bases at V and 1 base at J, with 13 bases between the two ends. CDR3 DNA: TGTGCCAGCAGCCCTTTTTCACGGAGCAATCAGCCCCAGCATTTT. Translation gives CASSPFSRSNQPQHF.

The chain couples TRBV29-1 to TRBJ2-6; a weak D match, TRBD1 (5 bases). V gave up 0 bases and J gave up 2 bases, with 11 bases separating them. The CDR3 loop spans 16 amino acids. CDR1 SQVTM and CDR2 ANQGSEA come from the germline V gene. DNA of the CDR3: TGCAGCGTTGAAGAAAAAGGGGTCCCTGGGGCCAACGTCCTGACTTTC. It encodes CSVEEKGVPGANVLTF.

This chain uses TRBV4-1 with TRBJ1-1, with 11 positions matching TRBD1. The CDR3 has 17 amino acids. CDR1 is MGHRA, CDR2 YSYEKL, per germline. The junction had 11 bases not matched to a gene; V was cut back by 8 bases and J by 0 bases. The CDR3 bases are TGCGCCAGCTCAAGTGGGACAGGGGGACTGATGAACACTGAAGCTTTCTTT. This encodes CASSSGTGGLMNTEAFF.

The chain employs TRBV10-2 and TRBJ2-3; no clear D gene. The length of the CDR3 is 14 residues. V was shortened by 2 bases and J by 3 bases, with 9 bases between the two germline ends. CDR1 and CDR2 from the germline V gene are WSHSY and SAAADI. DNA of the CDR3: TGCGCCAGCAGTGAGATTGAGTGGACAGATACGCAGTATTTT. Translation gives CASSEIEWTDTQYF.

The chain combines TRBV18 with TRBJ2-6; no firm D call. This CDR3 is built from 15 residues. Deletions cut 2 bases from V and 4 bases from J, with 9 bases between. Germline V gives CDR1 KGHSH, CDR2 LQKENI. The CDR3 bases are TGTGCCAGCTCACCAACGGTTTCCGGGGCCAACGTCCTGACTTTC. It translates to CASSPTVSGANVLTF.

V gene TRBV11-3 combines with J gene TRBJ2-3; D possibly matches TRBD1 or TRBD2 (5 bases each). Per germline, CDR1 SGHNT and CDR2 YENEEA. The CDR3 runs to 14 residues. Trimming left V 1 base short and J 0 bases short, with 5 bases between. The CDR3: CASSLGDSTDTQYF. The CDR3 DNA sequence: TGTGCCAGCAGCTTAGGGGACAGCACAGATACGCAGTATTTT. Full variable domain (missing parts from reference TRBV11-3 and TRBJ2-3): EAGVVQSPRYKIIEKKQPVAFWCNPISGHNTLYWYLQNLGQGPELLIRYENEEAVDDSQLPKDRFSAERLKGVDSTLKIQPAELGDSAVYLCASSLGDSTDTQYFGPGTRLTVL.

Here the CDR3 DNA reads TGTGCCAGCAGCTTATCGGCGGACATAACCTACGAGCAGTACTTC. It codes for CASSLSADITYEQYF. V is TRBV7-6 and J is TRBJ2-7, with D possibly TRBD1 on 5 matching bases. Per germline, CDR1 SGHVS and CDR2 FNYEAQ. The CDR3 contains 15 residues. V was shortened by 2 bases and J by 2 bases, with 13 bases between the two germline ends. Supplemented by reference TRBV7-6 and TRBJ2-7, the full variable domain reads GAGVSQSPRYKVTKRGQDVALRCDPISGHVSLYWYRQALGQGPEFLTYFNYEAQQDKSGLPNDRFSAERPEGSISTLTIQRTEQRDSAMYRCASSLSADITYEQYFGPGTRLTVT.

This rearrangement joins TRBV5-1 to TRBJ2-1, with D maybe TRBD1 (6 bases). Trimming shortened V by 0 bases and J by 8 bases, and 24 bases separated the two germline ends. The CDR3 spans 18 residues. The germline V gene has CDR1 SGHRS and CDR2 YFSETQ. The CDR3: CASSLESGRGSYTDEQFF. DNA of the CDR3: TGCGCCAGCAGCTTGGAATCGGGTAGGGGGTCCTATACGGATGAGCAGTTCTTC.

The rearrangement joins TRBV19 to TRBJ1-5; tentative D call: TRBD1 (6 bases). Trimming cost V 5 bases and J 6 bases, with 8 bases left between them. CDR1 is LNHDA, CDR2 SQIVND, per germline (reference sequence). This CDR3 is 12 amino acids long. CDR3 in amino acids: CASSLGAQPQHF. CDR3 nucleotide sequence: TGTGCCAGTAGTTTGGGGGCTCAGCCCCAGCATTTT.